This TCR beta chain is drawn from a study of blood T cell repertoires in COVID-19. The germline V and J ends were trimmed by 2 bases and 3 bases, with 14 bases remaining between them. Germline assignment: CDR1 GTSNPN and CDR2 SVGIG (reference sequence). The CDR3 totals 15 residues. In the original processing: Scientists estimated how many nucleated cells there were by amplifying reference gene primers. Clones were read by immunoSEQ multiplex PCR, and TCRdb kept only the in-frame ones, dropping some. D and trimming come from the DNA, and the V and J calls and clone size come from that table. The table lists 200,000 or so clones, around 84% of them singletons.

The source material was peripheral blood. The TCR originated in a man aged 25-40 years with active or convalescent COVID-19. The chain carries TRBV30 and TRBJ1-5; a weak D match, TRBD1 (5 bases). CDR3 nucleotide sequence: TGTGCCTGGAGTACATCGGGACTTATCAATCAGCCCCAGCATTTT. Its protein product is CAWSTSGLINQPQHF.